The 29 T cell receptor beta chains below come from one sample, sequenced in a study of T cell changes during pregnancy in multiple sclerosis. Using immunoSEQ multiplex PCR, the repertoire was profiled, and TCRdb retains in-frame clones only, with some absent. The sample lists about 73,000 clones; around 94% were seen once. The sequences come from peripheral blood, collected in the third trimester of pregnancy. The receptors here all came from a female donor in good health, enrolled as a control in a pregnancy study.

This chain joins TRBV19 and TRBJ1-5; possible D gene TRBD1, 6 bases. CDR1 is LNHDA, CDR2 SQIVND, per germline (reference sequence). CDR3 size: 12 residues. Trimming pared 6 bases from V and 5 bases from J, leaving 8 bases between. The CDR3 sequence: CASRQGHQPQHF. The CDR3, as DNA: TGTGCCAGTAGACAGGGTCATCAGCCCCAGCATTTT.

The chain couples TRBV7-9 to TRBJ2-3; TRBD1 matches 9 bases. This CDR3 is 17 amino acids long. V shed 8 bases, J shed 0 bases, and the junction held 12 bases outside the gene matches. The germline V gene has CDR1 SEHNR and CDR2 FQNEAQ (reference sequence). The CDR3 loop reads CASSPGQGSGSTDTQYF. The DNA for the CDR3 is TGTGCCAGCTCACCGGGACAGGGTTCAGGAAGCACAGATACGCAGTATTTT.

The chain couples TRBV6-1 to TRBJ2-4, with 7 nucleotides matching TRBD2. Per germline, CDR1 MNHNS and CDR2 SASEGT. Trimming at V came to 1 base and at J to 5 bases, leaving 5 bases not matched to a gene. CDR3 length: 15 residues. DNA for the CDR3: TGTGCCAGCAGTGAAGGAGAGCTAGCGGAAAACATTCAGTACTTC. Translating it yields CASSEGELAENIQYF.

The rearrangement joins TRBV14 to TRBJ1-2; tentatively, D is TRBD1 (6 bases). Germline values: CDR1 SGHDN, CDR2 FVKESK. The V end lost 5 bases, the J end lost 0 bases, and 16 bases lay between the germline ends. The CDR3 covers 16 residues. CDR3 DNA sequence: TGTGCCAGCAGCTATCACAGGGTACCCGCTAACTATGGCTACACCTTC. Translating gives CASSYHRVPANYGYTF.

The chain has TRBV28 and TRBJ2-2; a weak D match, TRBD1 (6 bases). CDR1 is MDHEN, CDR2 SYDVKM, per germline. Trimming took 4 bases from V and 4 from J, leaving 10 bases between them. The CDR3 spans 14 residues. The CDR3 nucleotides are TGTGCCAGCAGTTCCGTGGACAGCACCGGGGAGCTGTTTTTT. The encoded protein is CASSSVDSTGELFF.

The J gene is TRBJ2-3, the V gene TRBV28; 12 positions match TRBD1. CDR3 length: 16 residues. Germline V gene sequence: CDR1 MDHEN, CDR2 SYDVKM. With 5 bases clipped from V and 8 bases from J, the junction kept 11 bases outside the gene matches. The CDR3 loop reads CASSRRPGQGAFTQYF. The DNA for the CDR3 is TGTGCCAGCAGTCGACGACCGGGACAGGGGGCTTTTACGCAGTATTTT. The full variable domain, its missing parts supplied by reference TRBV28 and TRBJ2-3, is DVKVTQSSRYLVKRTGEKVFLECVQDMDHENMFWYRQDPGLGLRLIYFSYDVKMKEKGDIPEGYSVSREKKERFSLILESASTNQTSMYLCASSRRPGQGAFTQYFGPGTRLTVL.

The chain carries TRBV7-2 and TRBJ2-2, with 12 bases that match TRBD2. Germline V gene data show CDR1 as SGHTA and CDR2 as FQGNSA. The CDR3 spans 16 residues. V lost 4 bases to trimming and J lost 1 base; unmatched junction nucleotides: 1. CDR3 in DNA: TGTGCCAGCAGCTCGGGACTAGCGGGGAACACCGGGGAGCTGTTTTTT. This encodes CASSSGLAGNTGELFF.

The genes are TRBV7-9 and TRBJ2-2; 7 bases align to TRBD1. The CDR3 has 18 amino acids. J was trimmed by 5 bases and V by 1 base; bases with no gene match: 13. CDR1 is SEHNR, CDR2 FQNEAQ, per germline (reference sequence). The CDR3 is CASSLGLAGTAVTGELFF. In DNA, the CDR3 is TGTGCCAGCAGCTTAGGGCTCGCCGGGACAGCGGTAACCGGGGAGCTGTTTTTT. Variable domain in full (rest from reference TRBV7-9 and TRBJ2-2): DTGVSQNPRHKITKRGQNVTFRCDPISEHNRLYWYRQTLGQGPEFLTYFQNEAQLEKSRLLSDRFSAERPKGSFSTLEIQRTEQGDSAMYLCASSLGLAGTAVTGELFFGEGSRLTVL.

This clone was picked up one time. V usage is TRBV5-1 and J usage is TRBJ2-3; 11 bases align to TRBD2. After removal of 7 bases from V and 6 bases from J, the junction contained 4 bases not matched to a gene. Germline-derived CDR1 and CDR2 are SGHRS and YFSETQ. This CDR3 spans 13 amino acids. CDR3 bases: TGCGCCAGCCAACTAGCGGGGGTGGATACGCAGTATTTT. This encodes CASQLAGVDTQYF. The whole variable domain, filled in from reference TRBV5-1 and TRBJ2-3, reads KAGVTQTPRYLIKTRGQQVTLSCSPISGHRSVSWYQQTPGQGLQFLFEYFSETQRNKGNFPGRFSGRQFSNSRSEMNVSTLELGDSALYLCASQLAGVDTQYFGPGTRLTVL.

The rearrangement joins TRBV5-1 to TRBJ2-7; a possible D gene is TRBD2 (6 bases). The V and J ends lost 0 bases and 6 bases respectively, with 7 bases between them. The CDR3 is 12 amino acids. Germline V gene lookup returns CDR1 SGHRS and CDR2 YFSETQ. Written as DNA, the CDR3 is TGCGCCAGCAGCTTGGGGAGGGGCGAGCAGTACTTC. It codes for CASSLGRGEQYF. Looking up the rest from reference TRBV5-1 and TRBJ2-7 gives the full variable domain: KAGVTQTPRYLIKTRGQQVTLSCSPISGHRSVSWYQQTPGQGLQFLFEYFSETQRNKGNFPGRFSGRQFSNSRSEMNVSTLELGDSALYLCASSLGRGEQYFGPGTRLTVT.

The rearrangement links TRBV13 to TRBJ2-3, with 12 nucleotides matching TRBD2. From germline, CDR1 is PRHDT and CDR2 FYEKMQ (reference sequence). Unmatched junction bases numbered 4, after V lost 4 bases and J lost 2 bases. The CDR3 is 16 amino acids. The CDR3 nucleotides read TGTGCCAGCAGCTCCACTAGCGGGGGGCTCACAGATACGCAGTATTTT. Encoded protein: CASSSTSGGLTDTQYF.

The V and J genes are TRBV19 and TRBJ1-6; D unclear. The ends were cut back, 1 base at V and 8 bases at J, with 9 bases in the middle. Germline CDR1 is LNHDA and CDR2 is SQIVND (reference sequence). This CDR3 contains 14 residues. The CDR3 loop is CASSIVFPDSPLHF. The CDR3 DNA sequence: TGTGCCAGTAGTATAGTATTCCCAGATTCACCCCTCCACTTT.

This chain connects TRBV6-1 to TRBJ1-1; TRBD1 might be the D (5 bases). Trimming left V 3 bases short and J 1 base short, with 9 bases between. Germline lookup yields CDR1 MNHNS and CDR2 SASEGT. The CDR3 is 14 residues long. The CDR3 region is CASSDWGPNTEAFF. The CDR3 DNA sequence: TGTGCCAGCAGTGATTGGGGCCCGAACACTGAAGCTTTCTTT.

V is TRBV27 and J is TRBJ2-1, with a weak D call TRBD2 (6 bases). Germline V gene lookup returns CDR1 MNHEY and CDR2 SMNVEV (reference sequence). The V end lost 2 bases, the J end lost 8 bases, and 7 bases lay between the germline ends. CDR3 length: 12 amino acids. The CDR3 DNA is TGTGCCAGCAGTTTAGGAGGGTATGAGCAGTTCTTC. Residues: CASSLGGYEQFF.

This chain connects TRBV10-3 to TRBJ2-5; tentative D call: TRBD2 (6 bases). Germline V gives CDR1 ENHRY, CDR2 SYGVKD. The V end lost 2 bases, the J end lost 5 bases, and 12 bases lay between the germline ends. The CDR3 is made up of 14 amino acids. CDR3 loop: CAISEPGTRETQYF. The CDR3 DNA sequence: TGTGCCATCAGTGAGCCAGGGACTCGCGAGACCCAGTACTTC.

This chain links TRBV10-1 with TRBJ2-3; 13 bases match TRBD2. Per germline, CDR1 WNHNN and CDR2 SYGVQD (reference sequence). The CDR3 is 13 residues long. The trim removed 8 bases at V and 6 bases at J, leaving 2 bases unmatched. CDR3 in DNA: TGCGCCAGCGGGACTAGCGGGGCGGATACGCAGTATTTT. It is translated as CASGTSGADTQYF.

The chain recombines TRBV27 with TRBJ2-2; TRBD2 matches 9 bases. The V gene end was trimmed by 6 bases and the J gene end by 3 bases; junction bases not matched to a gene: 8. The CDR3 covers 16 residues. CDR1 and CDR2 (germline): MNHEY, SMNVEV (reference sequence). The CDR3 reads CASRSGGGVYTGELFF. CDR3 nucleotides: TGTGCCAGCAGATCGGGCGGGGGGGTCTACACCGGGGAGCTGTTTTTT.

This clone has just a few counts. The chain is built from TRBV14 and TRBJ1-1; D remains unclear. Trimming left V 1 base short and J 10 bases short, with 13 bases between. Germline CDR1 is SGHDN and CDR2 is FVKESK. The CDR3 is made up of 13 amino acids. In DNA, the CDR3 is TGTGCCAGCAGCCAAGTATCAGCGACGGCAGCTTTCTTT. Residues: CASSQVSATAAFF.

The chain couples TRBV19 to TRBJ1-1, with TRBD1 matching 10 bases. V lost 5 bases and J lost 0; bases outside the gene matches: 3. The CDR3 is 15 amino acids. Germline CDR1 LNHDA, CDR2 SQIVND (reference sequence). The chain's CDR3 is CASSLGTGVNTEAFF. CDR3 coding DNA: TGTGCCAGTAGTCTCGGGACAGGGGTGAACACTGAAGCTTTCTTT. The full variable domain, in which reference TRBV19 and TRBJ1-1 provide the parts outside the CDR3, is DGGITQSPKYLFRKEGQNVTLSCEQNLNHDAMYWYRQDPGQGLRLIYYSQIVNDFQKGDIAEGYSVSREKKESFPLTVTSAQKNPTAFYLCASSLGTGVNTEAFFGQGTRLTVV.

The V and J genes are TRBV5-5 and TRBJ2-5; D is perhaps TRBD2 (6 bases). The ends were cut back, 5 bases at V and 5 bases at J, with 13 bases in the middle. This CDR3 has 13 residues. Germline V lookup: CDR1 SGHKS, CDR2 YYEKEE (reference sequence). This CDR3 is CASRPTGGETQYF. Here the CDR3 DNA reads TGTGCCAGCAGACCTACTGGGGGGGAGACCCAGTACTTC.

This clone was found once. CDR3 loop: CASSTSRDTLEKLFF. In DNA form, the CDR3 reads TGTGCCAGCAGTACTTCAAGGGACACGTTAGAAAAACTGTTTTTT. V usage is TRBV27 and J usage is TRBJ1-4; possibly TRBD1 for D (6 bases). From germline, CDR1 is MNHEY and CDR2 SMNVEV (reference sequence). CDR3 size: 15 residues. The germline V and J ends were trimmed by 5 bases and 8 bases, with 18 bases remaining between them.

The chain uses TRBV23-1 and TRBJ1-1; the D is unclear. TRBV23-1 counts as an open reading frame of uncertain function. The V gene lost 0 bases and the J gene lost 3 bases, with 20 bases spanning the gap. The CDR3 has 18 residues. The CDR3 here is CASSQSVRAGRRDTEAFF. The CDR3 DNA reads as TGCGCCAGCAGTCAATCAGTGAGGGCTGGCAGGAGGGACACTGAAGCTTTCTTT.

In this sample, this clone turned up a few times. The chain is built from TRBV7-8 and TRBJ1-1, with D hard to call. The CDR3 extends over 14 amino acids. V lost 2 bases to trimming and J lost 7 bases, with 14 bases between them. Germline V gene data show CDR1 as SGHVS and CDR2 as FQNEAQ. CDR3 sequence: CASSLIGKRDEAFF. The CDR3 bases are TGTGCCAGCAGCTTAATAGGGAAACGGGATGAAGCTTTCTTT.

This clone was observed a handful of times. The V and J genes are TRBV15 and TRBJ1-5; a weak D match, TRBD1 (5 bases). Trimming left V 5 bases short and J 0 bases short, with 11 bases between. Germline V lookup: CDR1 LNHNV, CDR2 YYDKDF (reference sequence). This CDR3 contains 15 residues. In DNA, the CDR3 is TGTGCCACCAGCTCCCTAGGGGATAGCAATCAGCCCCAGCATTTT. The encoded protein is CATSSLGDSNQPQHF.

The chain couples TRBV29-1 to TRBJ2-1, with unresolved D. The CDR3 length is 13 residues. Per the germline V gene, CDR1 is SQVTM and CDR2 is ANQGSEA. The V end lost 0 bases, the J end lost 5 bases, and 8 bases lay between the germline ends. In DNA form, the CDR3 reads TGCAGCGTTGAAGAGCGCATACACAATGAGCAGTTCTTC. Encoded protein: CSVEERIHNEQFF.

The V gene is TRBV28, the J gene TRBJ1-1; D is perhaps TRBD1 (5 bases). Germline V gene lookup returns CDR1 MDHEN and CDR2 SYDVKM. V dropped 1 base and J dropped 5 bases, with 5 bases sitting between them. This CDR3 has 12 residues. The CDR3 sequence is CASSLSGTEAFF. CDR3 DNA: TGTGCCAGCAGTTTATCAGGGACTGAAGCTTTCTTT.

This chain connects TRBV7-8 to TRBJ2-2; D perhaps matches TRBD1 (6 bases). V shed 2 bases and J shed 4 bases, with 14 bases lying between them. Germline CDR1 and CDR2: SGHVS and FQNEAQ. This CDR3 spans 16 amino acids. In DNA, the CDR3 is TGTGCCAGCAGCTTATCTGGCAGGGGAACCACCGGGGAGCTGTTTTTT. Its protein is CASSLSGRGTTGELFF.

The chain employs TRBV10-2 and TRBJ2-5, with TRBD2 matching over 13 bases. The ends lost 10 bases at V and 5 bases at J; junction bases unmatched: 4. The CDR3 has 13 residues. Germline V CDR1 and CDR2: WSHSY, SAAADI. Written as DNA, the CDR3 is TGCGCCACAAGGACTAGCGGGAGTGAGACCCAGTACTTC. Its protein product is CATRTSGSETQYF.

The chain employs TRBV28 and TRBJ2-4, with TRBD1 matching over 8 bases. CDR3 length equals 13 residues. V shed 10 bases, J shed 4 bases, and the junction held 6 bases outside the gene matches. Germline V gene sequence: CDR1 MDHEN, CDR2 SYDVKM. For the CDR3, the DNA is TGTGCCACCCGACAGGGGACTAAAAACATTCAGTACTTC. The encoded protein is CATRQGTKNIQYF. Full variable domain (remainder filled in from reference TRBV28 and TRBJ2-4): DVKVTQSSRYLVKRTGEKVFLECVQDMDHENMFWYRQDPGLGLRLIYFSYDVKMKEKGDIPEGYSVSREKKERFSLILESASTNQTSMYLCATRQGTKNIQYFGAGTRLSVL.